The TCR beta chain described here comes from a study of PD-1 blockade in classical Hodgkin lymphoma. Notes on the study in general: Complete responders entered with baseline diversity on par with newly diagnosed patients, the results showed.

Following autologous stem cell transplantation, relapse occurred in every patient, and exposure to brentuximab vedotin varied. Germline-derived CDR1 and CDR2 are SGHRS and YFSETQ. Trimming shortened V by 0 bases and J by 1 base, and 10 bases separated the two germline ends. The CDR3 runs to 15 residues. Worth noting for this clone: Its specificity is unknown.

Clones were sequenced by immunoSEQ multiplex PCR, and TCRdb holds only the in-frame ones, with some missing. Of about 97,000 clones listed, around 80% are singletons. The TCR sequence derives from a human donor with classical Hodgkin lymphoma. This sequence joins TRBV5-1 and TRBJ2-5; D could derive from TRBD1 or TRBD2 (5 bases each). This sample comprised peripheral blood mononuclear cells (PBMCs), obtained at baseline. CDR3 in amino acids: CASSLALGTQETQYF. The CDR3 DNA sequence: TGCGCCAGCAGCTTGGCCCTGGGGACCCAAGAGACCCAGTACTTC.